These 30 T cell receptor beta chains originate from one sample sequenced in a study of blood T cell repertoires in COVID-19. Assay used: immunoSEQ multiplex PCR; TCRdb lists only in-frame clones, some missing. The data contain just under 65,000 clones, approximately 82% of them seen just once; the ten biggest clones take up under 8%. Sequencing was carried out using peripheral blood. All receptors derive from a human donor in a cohort sampled during active COVID-19.

In DNA form, the CDR3 reads TGTGCCAGCAGTGAACCCGGGACTAGCGGGCTCTCTGGGGCCAACGTCCTGACTTTC. The encoded protein is CASSEPGTSGLSGANVLTF. The genes are TRBV6-1 and TRBJ2-6; 12 nucleotides match TRBD2. J was trimmed by 0 bases and V by 2 bases; bases with no gene match: 5. The CDR3 extends over 19 amino acids. Germline CDR1 MNHNS, CDR2 SASEGT.

The chain couples TRBV4-1 to TRBJ1-1, with 10 nucleotides matching TRBD1. The CDR3 has 18 residues. Trimming at V came to 1 base and at J to 0 bases, leaving 8 bases not matched to a gene. The germline gives CDR1 MGHRA, CDR2 YSYEKL. Here the CDR3 DNA reads TGCGCCAGCAGCCAAGCACGACAGGGGGCGAGTTTGAACACTGAAGCTTTCTTT. Protein: CASSQARQGASLNTEAFF.

The chain is built from TRBV6-2 or TRBV6-3 and TRBJ2-3; TRBD1 agrees at 7 bases. The germline V gene has CDR1 MNHEY and CDR2 SVGEGT. The junction had 6 bases not matched to a gene; V was cut back by 0 bases and J by 3 bases. This CDR3 is 16 amino acids long. The CDR3 here is CASSYSYRGQTDTQYF. The CDR3 region has the DNA TGTGCCAGCAGTTACTCGTATAGGGGGCAGACAGATACGCAGTATTTT.

The chain recombines TRBV5-1 with TRBJ2-1, with TRBD2 matching 11 bases. Germline V gene data show CDR1 as SGHRS and CDR2 as YFSETQ. The junction had 6 bases not matched to a gene; V was cut back by 0 bases and J by 7 bases. This CDR3 has 16 amino acids. The CDR3, as DNA: TGCGCCAGCAGCTTGGCCCTAGCGGGGGGCCGGAATGAGCAGTTCTTC. Its protein product is CASSLALAGGRNEQFF.

V usage is TRBV19 and J usage is TRBJ1-1, with unresolved D. CDR3 length: 13 residues. Trimming took 7 bases from V and 0 from J, leaving 9 bases between them. CDR1 is LNHDA, CDR2 SQIVND, per germline (reference sequence). The CDR3 nucleotides are TGTGCCAGTACTACACAGATGAACACTGAAGCTTTCTTT. This gives the protein CASTTQMNTEAFF. Complete variable domain (other parts from reference TRBV19 and TRBJ1-1): DGGITQSPKYLFRKEGQNVTLSCEQNLNHDAMYWYRQDPGQGLRLIYYSQIVNDFQKGDIAEGYSVSREKKESFPLTVTSAQKNPTAFYLCASTTQMNTEAFFGQGTRLTVV.

In nucleotides, the CDR3 is TGTGCCAGCAGTTTAGCGGGGGCCGCGAACACCGGGGAGCTGTTTTTT. Protein: CASSLAGAANTGELFF. This sequence joins TRBV6-5 and TRBJ2-2; 9 nucleotides agree with TRBD2. The CDR3 totals 16 residues. The V segment lost 4 bases and the J segment 0 bases; nucleotides outside the gene matches: 3. Germline V gives CDR1 MNHEY, CDR2 SVGAGI.

This chain connects TRBV24-1 to TRBJ2-3; 7 bases match TRBD2. CDR3 length: 13 amino acids. After removal of 9 bases from V and 5 bases from J, the junction contained 7 bases not matched to a gene. Looked up from germline, CDR1 is KGHDR and CDR2 is SFDVKD. Here the CDR3 DNA reads TGTGCCACCGCAACTAGCGACAGAGATACGCAGTATTTT. This gives the protein CATATSDRDTQYF.

This clone was observed once. The rearrangement uses TRBV2 and TRBJ2-1; TRBD1 aligns across 7 bases. V lost 5 bases, J lost 4 bases, and 2 bases stayed unmatched. Germline V CDR1 and CDR2: SNHLY, FYNNEI. The CDR3 is made up of 13 amino acids. CDR3 in DNA: TGTGCCAGCAGTTTGGACAGGTACAATGAGCAGTTCTTC. Translated, it gives CASSLDRYNEQFF.

The sample holds a few counts of this clone. V is TRBV21-1 and J is TRBJ2-7; TRBD1 is the table's D call and was not checked against the DNA. TRBV21-1 is termed a pseudogene. This CDR3 has 19 amino acids. The CDR3 coding sequence is TGTGCCAGCAGCAAAGGGGCGGGTAGGCGGGGACAGGGAGCCTACGAGCAGTACTTC. Its protein product is CASSKGAGRRGQGAYEQYF.

The chain recombines TRBV5-1 with TRBJ1-4; tentative D call: TRBD1 (6 bases). Germline V gene data show CDR1 as SGHRS and CDR2 as YFSETQ. CDR3 length: 16 amino acids. V lost 2 bases to trimming and J lost 5 bases, with 16 bases between them. The CDR3 reads CASSLVMGAGNEKLFF. CDR3 coding DNA: TGCGCCAGCAGCTTAGTTATGGGGGCTGGGAATGAAAAACTGTTTTTT.

The V and J genes are TRBV7-8 and TRBJ2-3; no reliable D call. Germline values: CDR1 SGHVS, CDR2 FQNEAQ. V lost 4 bases, J lost 2 bases, and 10 bases lay in between. The CDR3 length is 14 residues. For the CDR3, the DNA is TGTGCCAGCAGCTCGACTCGGGTCACAGATACGCAGTATTTT. The encoded protein is CASSSTRVTDTQYF.

The rearrangement joins TRBV6-2 or TRBV6-3 to TRBJ2-2, with 10 bases aligning to TRBD2. CDR3 length: 20 residues. In germline, CDR1 is MNHEY, CDR2 SVGEGT. Trimming at V came to 0 bases and at J to 4 bases, leaving 14 bases not matched to a gene. The DNA of the CDR3 is TGTGCCAGCAGTTACTCGAGAGTGCGAGCGGGGGGGCCCGGCACCGGGGAGCTGTTTTTT. It specifies CASSYSRVRAGGPGTGELFF.

The gene calls are TRBV5-1 and TRBJ1-1; D ambiguous. The CDR3 is 13 amino acids. Trimming stripped 3 bases from V and 1 base from J, with 7 bases between. Germline V gives CDR1 SGHRS, CDR2 YFSETQ. The CDR3 coding sequence is TGCGCCAGCAGCTGGTTAGAGAACACTGAAGCTTTCTTT. It specifies CASSWLENTEAFF.

The chain carries TRBV9 and TRBJ2-1, with no clear D. Germline V gives CDR1 SGDLS, CDR2 YYNGEE. CDR3 size: 14 residues. The V gene lost 2 bases and the J gene lost 0 bases, with 6 bases spanning the gap. CDR3 nucleotide sequence: TGTGCCAGCAGCGTCGTGAGCTCCTACAATGAGCAGTTCTTC. This encodes CASSVVSSYNEQFF.

The chain combines TRBV18 with TRBJ2-6; D remains ambiguous. This CDR3 contains 15 residues. The germline V gene encodes CDR1 KGHSH and CDR2 LQKENI. Trimming left V 3 bases short and J 0 bases short, with 6 bases between. This CDR3 is CASSPLVSGANVLTF. As DNA, the CDR3 is TGTGCCAGCTCACCCCTAGTCTCTGGGGCCAACGTCCTGACTTTC.

This sequence joins TRBV9 and TRBJ1-6, with 7 bases fitting TRBD1. The V segment lost 4 bases and the J segment 8 bases; nucleotides outside the gene matches: 9. Per the germline V gene, CDR1 is SGDLS and CDR2 is YYNGEE. This CDR3 has 15 amino acids. This CDR3 is CASSPLSRGDSPLHF. CDR3 DNA sequence: TGTGCCAGCAGCCCCCTTAGCAGGGGGGATTCACCCCTCCACTTT.

The V and J genes are TRBV2 and TRBJ1-1, with 9 positions matching TRBD1. Germline V CDR1 and CDR2: SNHLY, FYNNEI. The V segment lost 6 bases and the J segment 8 bases; nucleotides outside the gene matches: 13. This CDR3 region has 15 residues. CDR3 DNA: TGTGCCAGCAGCGTAGAAGGACAGGGGACCTCGGAAGCTTTCTTT. This gives the protein CASSVEGQGTSEAFF.

This clone has a single count. V usage is TRBV3-1 (or the pseudogene TRBV3-2) and J usage is TRBJ2-2; D is undetermined. Germline CDR1 reads LGHDT; CDR2 reads YNNKEL (reference sequence). V dropped 6 bases and J dropped 6 bases, with 11 bases sitting between them. The CDR3 consists of 13 residues. CDR3 in amino acids: CASRSNPPGELFF. The CDR3 nucleotides read TGTGCCAGCAGGAGCAACCCACCCGGGGAGCTGTTTTTT.

The rearrangement uses TRBV5-4 and TRBJ2-5; D remains unclear. This CDR3 comprises 14 residues. The germline V and J ends were trimmed by 1 base and 5 bases, with 12 bases remaining between them. The V gene's germline CDR1 is SGHNT and CDR2 YYREEE (reference sequence). The CDR3 is CASSLMWSSETQYF. Written as DNA, the CDR3 is TGTGCCAGCAGCTTGATGTGGAGTTCGGAGACCCAGTACTTC.

This clone was counted a single time. The V and J genes are TRBV10-3 and TRBJ2-1, with TRBD2 matching 9 bases. Germline trimming cut 9 bases from V and 1 base from J; bases unmatched to any gene: 4. The length of the CDR3 is 14 residues. Germline CDR1 reads ENHRY; CDR2 reads SYGVKD. The DNA for the CDR3 is TGTGCCATAAGTAGCGGGAGTTCCTACAATGAGCAGTTCTTC. Residues: CAISSGSSYNEQFF.

J is TRBJ2-1 and V is TRBV30; no firm D call. From germline, CDR1 is GTSNPN and CDR2 SVGIG (reference sequence). This CDR3 spans 15 amino acids. The V end lost 0 bases, the J end lost 0 bases, and 9 bases lay between the germline ends. The CDR3 DNA reads as TGTGCCTGGAGTGTAAGTTTCAGCTCCTACAATGAGCAGTTCTTC. Translated: CAWSVSFSSYNEQFF. Using reference TRBV30 and TRBJ2-1 for the parts outside the CDR3, the full variable domain is SQTIHQWPATLVQPVGSPLSLECTVEGTSNPNLYWYRQAAGRGLQLLFYSVGIGQISSEVPQNLSASRPQDRQFILSSKKLLLSDSGFYLCAWSVSFSSYNEQFFGPGTRLTVL.

The chain carries TRBV7-3 and TRBJ2-2; 7 bases are shared with TRBD2. The germline V gene encodes CDR1 SGHTA and CDR2 FQGTGA. V shed 6 bases, J shed 13 bases, and the junction held 14 bases outside the gene matches. There are 14 residues in the CDR3. The CDR3 DNA reads TGTGCCAGCAGGGAAAGCGGGATCCGGAATCGGCTGTTTTTT. The encoded protein is CASRESGIRNRLFF.

The chain carries TRBV18 and TRBJ1-5; D uncertain. Germline V gene sequence: CDR1 KGHSH, CDR2 LQKENI. The CDR3 is 16 residues long. Trimming removed 2 bases from V and 3 bases from J, with 14 bases in between. The CDR3 protein is CASSPGGRTSNQPQHF. CDR3 DNA: TGTGCCAGCTCACCAGGAGGGAGGACTTCCAATCAGCCCCAGCATTTT.

This clone was detected once. The rearrangement uses TRBV3-1 (or the pseudogene TRBV3-2) and TRBJ1-6; maybe TRBD1 (5 bases). The germline V gene encodes CDR1 LGHDT and CDR2 YNNKEL (reference sequence). V lost 5 bases to trimming and J lost 11 bases, with 19 bases between them. The CDR3 has 15 amino acids. CDR3 sequence: CASSTPGVGRTPLHF. The CDR3 bases are TGTGCCAGCAGCACCCCGGGGGTAGGGAGAACACCCCTCCACTTT.

Only one count was recorded for this clone. The chain couples TRBV6-6 to TRBJ1-1, with 9 bases fitting TRBD1. This CDR3 region has 14 residues. Germline CDR1 MNHNY, CDR2 SVGAGI (reference sequence). V gave up 7 bases and J gave up 5 bases; unmatched junction bases: 8. The CDR3 DNA is TGTGCCAGCAACAAACAGGGGGCGCAGACTGAAGCTTTCTTT. This sequence encodes CASNKQGAQTEAFF.

This clone was detected once. The rearrangement links TRBV3-1 (or the pseudogene TRBV3-2) to TRBJ1-1; no firm D call. The V end lost 4 bases, the J end lost 1 base, and 7 bases lay between the germline ends. The CDR3 length is 13 residues. Germline V gene lookup returns CDR1 LGHDT and CDR2 YNNKEL (reference sequence). CDR3 loop: CASSRNRNTEAFF. CDR3 nucleotides: TGTGCCAGCAGCCGGAACAGGAACACTGAAGCTTTCTTT.

The genes are TRBV12-5 and TRBJ2-5; 12 nucleotides agree with TRBD2. The CDR3 loop spans 16 amino acids. CDR1 and CDR2 from the germline V gene are LGHNT and FRNRAP. V shed 4 bases, J shed 1 base, and the junction held 4 bases outside the gene matches. CDR3 DNA sequence: TGTGCTAGTGGTTCCTCTAGCGGGGGGGCCCAAGAGACCCAGTACTTC. This encodes CASGSSSGGAQETQYF.

The chain is built from TRBV2 and TRBJ1-6, with D tentatively TRBD1 (5 bases). Trimming took 6 bases from V and 7 from J, leaving 13 bases between them. CDR1 and CDR2 (germline): SNHLY, FYNNEI. CDR3 size: 14 residues. The CDR3 here is CASRRTFLNSPLHF. The DNA of the CDR3 is TGTGCCAGCAGAAGGACATTTTTGAATTCACCCCTCCACTTT.

The chain recombines TRBV6-5 with TRBJ2-5; the D gene is possibly TRBD2 (5 bases). From germline, CDR1 is MNHEY and CDR2 SVGAGI. The CDR3 runs to 15 residues. V shed 0 bases and J shed 0 bases, with 8 bases lying between them. The CDR3, as DNA: TGTGCCAGCAGTTACTCGTTCGGGAACCAAGAGACCCAGTACTTC. It is translated as CASSYSFGNQETQYF.

The J gene is TRBJ1-1, the V gene TRBV6-5, with TRBD1 as a possible D gene (5 bases). The CDR3 is 15 amino acids. Trimming took off 2 bases at V and 3 bases at J, with 13 bases between the two ends. Germline assignment: CDR1 MNHEY and CDR2 SVGAGI. DNA of the CDR3: TGTGCCAGCAGTTACGACAGTCCTTGGGACACTGAAGCTTTCTTT. Protein sequence: CASSYDSPWDTEAFF.